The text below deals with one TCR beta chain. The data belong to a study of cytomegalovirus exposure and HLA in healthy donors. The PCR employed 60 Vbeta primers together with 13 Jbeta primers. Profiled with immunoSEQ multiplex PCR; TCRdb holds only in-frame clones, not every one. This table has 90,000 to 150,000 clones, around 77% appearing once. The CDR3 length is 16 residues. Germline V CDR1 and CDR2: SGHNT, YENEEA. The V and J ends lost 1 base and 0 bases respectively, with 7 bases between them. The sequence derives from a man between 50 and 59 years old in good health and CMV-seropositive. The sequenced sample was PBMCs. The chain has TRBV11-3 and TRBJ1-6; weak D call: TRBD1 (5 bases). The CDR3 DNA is TGTGCCAGCAGCTTAGGGGGCACCTCCTATAATTCACCCCTCCACTTT. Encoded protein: CASSLGGTSYNSPLHF.